This paragraph reports one T cell receptor (beta chain). The same CDR3 also results from other DNA sequences found in this sample. Assay used: immunoSEQ multiplex PCR; TCRdb lists only in-frame clones, some missing. In the table there are around 220,000 clones, around 82% of which are singletons. These data originate in a study of blood T cell repertoires in COVID-19. At the level of the study: Italy, Spain and the United States were the sources of the convalescent and acute COVID-19 samples.

This CDR3 spans 13 amino acids. V was cut by 3 bases and J by 5 bases, with 8 bases left in between. Germline V gene sequence: CDR1 LGHNA, CDR2 YNFKEQ. The TCR comes from a woman aged 80 or over with active or convalescent COVID-19. The sequencing input was peripheral blood. The chain combines TRBV4-2 with TRBJ1-5, with a possible D match to TRBD1 (6 bases). The CDR3 sequence is CASSQDRDQPQHF. Here the CDR3 DNA reads TGTGCCAGCAGCCAGGACAGAGATCAGCCCCAGCATTTT.